This TCR beta chain stems from a study of T cell responses to AZD1222 COVID-19 vaccine. Study-level information: Timing groups of about 4 and about 12 weeks for second doses were pooled.

Whole-study findings and limits: The donors showed a predominance of white British ancestry and of females, with possible underestimation of clonal diversity. Scientists sampled the repertoires only once the peak T cell response had passed. Recipients of AZD1222 seropositive at baseline numbered only 6 or 7.

The repertoire was sequenced with immunoSEQ multiplex PCR; TCRdb's copy has only in-frame clones and lacks some. The profile covers 60,000 to 100,000 clones, with around 87% appearing a single time and roughly 24% taken by the ten largest. Details on this clone: Its antigen is unidentified.

Germline assignment: CDR1 MNHEY and CDR2 SMNVEV (reference sequence). CDR3 size: 16 residues. The V gene lost 5 bases and the J gene lost 0 bases, with 16 bases spanning the gap. This chain joins TRBV27 and TRBJ1-1; D is uncertain. The source of this sequence is an adult in good health. Sequencing used peripheral blood, obtained on day 0 of AZD1222 vaccination. The CDR3 is CASSDHRNPMNTEAFF. In DNA, the CDR3 is TGTGCCAGCAGTGACCACAGAAACCCCATGAACACTGAAGCTTTCTTT.